Shown below are 16 T cell receptor beta chains from a single sample sequenced in a study of STAT5B mutations in CD4+ large granular lymphocyte leukemia. The data were produced by immunoSEQ multiplex PCR, yet TCRdb's version contains in-frame clones alone and is incomplete. The sample includes about 33,000 clones, roughly 80% seen only once; the top ten take 0.29%. Sequences were obtained from CD4+ T cells from blood buffy coats. The receptors here all came from a human donor in good health.

This clone appeared a few times. V gene TRBV15 combines with J gene TRBJ1-5; no reliable D call. The CDR3 is made up of 14 amino acids. Germline CDR1 reads LNHNV; CDR2 reads YYDKDF (reference sequence). Trimming cost V 3 bases and J 6 bases, with 12 bases left between them. DNA of the CDR3: TGTGCCACCAGCAGGCCCGAGGCGGGTCAGCCCCAGCATTTT. Its protein is CATSRPEAGQPQHF.

Only a few counts were recorded for this clone. The V call is TRBV9, the J call TRBJ1-1, with D possibly matching TRBD1 (6 bases). In germline, CDR1 is SGDLS, CDR2 YYNGEE. Trimming cost V 1 base and J 4 bases, with 8 bases left between them. The CDR3 is made up of 13 amino acids. CDR3 protein: CASSVRGGTEAFF. The CDR3 bases are TGTGCCAGCAGCGTAAGGGGGGGCACTGAAGCTTTCTTT.

This clone has only a few counts. The J gene is TRBJ2-1, the V gene TRBV7-3; D could derive from TRBD1 or TRBD2 (5 bases each). The CDR3 spans 13 residues. V lost 5 bases to trimming and J lost 7 bases, with 12 bases between them. Per the germline V gene, CDR1 is SGHTA and CDR2 is FQGTGA. CDR3 residues: CASSPPRGNEQFF. The DNA of the CDR3 is TGTGCCAGCAGCCCCCCGAGGGGTAATGAGCAGTTCTTC. Full variable domain (missing parts from reference TRBV7-3 and TRBJ2-1): GAGVSQTPSNKVTEKGKYVELRCDPISGHTALYWYRQSLGQGPEFLIYFQGTGAADDSGLPNDRFFAVRPEGSVSTLKIQRTERGDSAVYLCASSPPRGNEQFFGPGTRLTVL.

The chain recombines TRBV11-3 with TRBJ2-1; 10 nucleotides line up with TRBD1. V lost 8 bases to trimming and J lost 8 bases; unmatched junction nucleotides: 12. This CDR3 contains 15 residues. The germline V gene encodes CDR1 SGHNT and CDR2 YENEEA. The CDR3 bases are TGTGCCAGCTCGGTGGGGGACAGGGGTTACGATGAGCAGTTCTTC. Translation: CASSVGDRGYDEQFF.

This clone came up a few times. The chain has TRBV4-3 and TRBJ2-4, with D perhaps matching TRBD1 (6 bases). Germline loops: CDR1 LGHNA, CDR2 YSLEER. CDR3 length: 13 residues. Trimming shortened V by 2 bases and J by 5 bases, and 7 bases separated the two germline ends. The CDR3 loop reads CASSQRQENIQYF. In nucleotides, the CDR3 is TGCGCCAGCAGCCAACGACAGGAAAACATTCAGTACTTC.

V gene TRBV6-6 combines with J gene TRBJ1-1; D gene ambiguous. Germline V gene lookup returns CDR1 MNHNY and CDR2 SVGAGI (reference sequence). V lost 0 bases and J lost 0, with 8 bases in between. This CDR3 region has 15 residues. The CDR3, as DNA: TGTGCCAGCAGTTACTCCGCACTAATGAACACTGAAGCTTTCTTT. Its protein product is CASSYSALMNTEAFF.

The rearrangement joins TRBV5-4 to TRBJ1-2; D is uncertain. The CDR3 consists of 13 residues. Germline loops: CDR1 SGHNT, CDR2 YYREEE (reference sequence). V was trimmed by 0 bases and J by 6 bases, leaving 9 bases between them. Here the CDR3 reads CASSLGATDGYTF. The DNA of the CDR3 is TGTGCCAGCAGCTTGGGGGCGACGGATGGCTACACCTTC.

The V and J genes are TRBV19 and TRBJ2-2; D possibly corresponds to TRBD2 (6 bases). The CDR3 is 18 amino acids. Trimming cost V 3 bases and J 0 bases, with 17 bases left between them. In germline, CDR1 is LNHDA, CDR2 SQIVND (reference sequence). This CDR3 reads CASSMRLGAFANTGELFF. The CDR3 coding sequence is TGTGCCAGTAGTATGCGACTAGGGGCGTTCGCGAACACCGGGGAGCTGTTTTTT.

The rearrangement joins TRBV10-3 to TRBJ2-2, with 7 bases that match TRBD2. The CDR3 has 15 residues. The ends lost 5 bases at V and 3 bases at J; junction bases unmatched: 6. CDR1 is ENHRY and CDR2 is SYGVKD in the germline V gene. As DNA, the CDR3 is TGTGCCATCAGTCCTAGCGGCCCAGACACCGGGGAGCTGTTTTTT. The encoded protein is CAISPSGPDTGELFF.

The V call is TRBV13, the J call TRBJ2-6; TRBD2 is a possible D gene (5 bases). Deletions cut 1 base from V and 2 bases from J, with 9 bases between. CDR1 is PRHDT and CDR2 is FYEKMQ in the germline V gene (reference sequence). CDR3 size: 16 residues. CDR3 loop: CASSLDRGTGANVLTF. Here the CDR3 DNA reads TGTGCCAGCAGCTTAGATCGAGGGACTGGGGCCAACGTCCTGACTTTC.

V gene TRBV4-1 combines with J gene TRBJ2-1, with 13 nucleotides matching TRBD2. V gave up 5 bases and J gave up 7 bases; unmatched junction bases: 5. The germline gives CDR1 MGHRA, CDR2 YSYEKL. The CDR3 is made up of 15 amino acids. CDR3 amino acids: CASSKGLAGANEQFF. The CDR3 DNA reads as TGCGCCAGCAGCAAAGGACTAGCGGGAGCAAATGAGCAGTTCTTC.

J is TRBJ2-5 and V is TRBV5-1; D ambiguous. The germline CDR1 and CDR2 sequences are SGHRS and YFSETQ. V gave up 2 bases and J gave up 5 bases, with 13 bases separating them. This CDR3 spans 14 amino acids. The CDR3 sequence: CASSLQPDGETQYF. The CDR3 DNA follows: TGCGCCAGCAGCTTACAGCCGGATGGGGAGACCCAGTACTTC. Full variable domain (missing parts from reference TRBV5-1 and TRBJ2-5): KAGVTQTPRYLIKTRGQQVTLSCSPISGHRSVSWYQQTPGQGLQFLFEYFSETQRNKGNFPGRFSGRQFSNSRSEMNVSTLELGDSALYLCASSLQPDGETQYFGPGTRLLVL.

This chain connects TRBV19 to TRBJ1-5; D might be TRBD1 (5 bases). Looked up from germline, CDR1 is LNHDA and CDR2 is SQIVND (reference sequence). This CDR3 is 15 amino acids long. V was shortened by 2 bases and J by 10 bases, with 18 bases between the two germline ends. This CDR3 reads CASSIHRDGAKPQHF. CDR3 nucleotides: TGTGCCAGTAGTATACACCGGGACGGCGCAAAACCCCAGCATTTT.

V and J are TRBV11-2 and TRBJ2-5; 8 bases line up with TRBD1. The CDR3 is 15 residues long. With 2 bases clipped from V and 3 bases from J, the junction kept 5 bases outside the gene matches. Per germline, CDR1 SGHAT and CDR2 FQNNGV. CDR3 amino acids: CASSLRTGREETQYF. In nucleotides, the CDR3 is TGTGCCAGCAGCTTAAGGACAGGGCGGGAAGAGACCCAGTACTTC.

The gene calls are TRBV25-1 and TRBJ2-7, with D perhaps being TRBD1 or TRBD2 (6 bases each). V was clipped by 8 bases and J by 5 bases, with 16 bases between them. CDR3 length: 13 residues. The germline V gene encodes CDR1 MGHDK and CDR2 SYGVNS. Written as DNA, the CDR3 is TGTGCCAGCCGGGGGCTAGTTTCCCACGAGCAGTACTTC. Translating gives CASRGLVSHEQYF.

The V and J genes are TRBV28 and TRBJ2-5, with a weak D call TRBD2 (6 bases). Germline CDR1 MDHEN, CDR2 SYDVKM. This CDR3 comprises 19 residues. Trimming took 4 bases from V and 2 from J, leaving 26 bases between them. The CDR3 sequence is CASSSFPRDWVPLQETQYF. The CDR3 DNA reads TGTGCCAGCAGTTCTTTTCCCCGGGACTGGGTACCCTTACAAGAGACCCAGTACTTC.